Presented here are 14 T cell receptor beta chains from one specimen sequenced in a study of CD8+CD57+ T cells in acquired aplastic anemia. It was genomic DNA that served as the template for profiling TCR beta VDJ and CDR3. Each CDR3 protein is one row after TCRdb ran MiXCR on the reads. This sample has 400,000 to 450,000 distinct CDR3 sequences, with roughly 68% found just once. Material: sorted CD4+, CD8+, or CD8+CD57+ T cells (not recorded which) from PBMCs. The receptor source for this set is a human donor in good health, serving as a control.

Points on this clonotype: A much larger clone differs from this one at a single base, so this may be a read error. This chain connects TRBV11-1 to TRBJ2-5; 8 bases are a match to TRBD2. The V gene's germline CDR1 is SGHAT and CDR2 FQDESV (reference sequence). The CDR3 sequence is 16 residues long. Here the CDR3 reads CTSSSPTTGGVETQYF. The CDR3 bases are TGTACCAGCAGCTCCCCGACTACCGGGGGGGTGGAGACCCAGTACTTC.

This clonotype was detected ten times or more. The rearrangement links TRBV15 to TRBJ1-1; perhaps TRBD1 as D (5 bases). V was shortened by 5 bases and J by 11 bases, with 21 bases between the two germline ends. The CDR3 length is 14 residues. CDR1 and CDR2 (germline): LNHNV, YYDKDF (reference sequence). The CDR3 DNA reads TGTGCCACCAGCCAAAGGAAGGGACCTGCGGTCGCTTTCTTT. As protein: CATSQRKGPAVAFF.

This sequence joins TRBV7-9 and TRBJ2-7; D not resolved. Trimming pared 5 bases from V and 2 bases from J, leaving 7 bases between. Germline loops: CDR1 SEHNR, CDR2 FQNEAQ (reference sequence). This CDR3 has 12 residues. CDR3 DNA: TGTGCCAGCAGCGGCGACACCTACGAGCAGTACTTC. Amino acids: CASSGDTYEQYF.

This clonotype was seen ten or more times. The V and J genes are TRBV3-1 and TRBJ2-7; the D gene could be TRBD1 or TRBD2 (5 bases each). This CDR3 comprises 15 residues. The germline V gene has CDR1 LGHDT and CDR2 YNNKEL (reference sequence). The V and J ends lost 0 bases and 6 bases respectively, with 15 bases between them. CDR3 amino acids: CASSQDFARGGEQYF. The CDR3 coding sequence is TGTGCCAGCAGCCAAGATTTCGCGAGGGGTGGCGAGCAGTACTTC.

The sample holds many counts of this clonotype. V is TRBV7-3 and J is TRBJ1-1, with D maybe TRBD1 (6 bases). Germline loops: CDR1 SGHTA, CDR2 FQGTGA. The CDR3 spans 16 residues. The germline V and J ends were trimmed by 2 bases and 5 bases, with 18 bases remaining between them. The CDR3 DNA reads as TGTGCCAGCAGCTTACGGGCAGGGGCAATTACGACTGAAGCTTTCTTT. Translating it yields CASSLRAGAITTEAFF.

Points on this clonotype: As the CDR3 is not closed by the conserved phenylalanine or tryptophan, this likely results from a read error. This chain connects TRBV7-9 to TRBJ2-5; possible D gene TRBD1, 5 bases. Trimming pared 7 bases from V and 2 bases from J, leaving 17 bases between. The length of the CDR3 is 15 residues. CDR1 is SEHNR and CDR2 is FQNEAQ in the germline V gene (reference sequence). The CDR3 DNA is TGTGCCAGCACCCCGCTGGGCCAGGGTCAAGAGACCCAGTACCTC. Its protein is CASTPLGQGQETQYL.

DNA of the CDR3: TGCAGTGCTGGGGCTGGGGGCGGGGAGACCCAGTACTTC. The encoded protein is CSAGAGGGETQYF. The V gene is TRBV20-1, the J gene TRBJ2-5, with a possible D match to TRBD1 (6 bases). The germline V gene has CDR1 DFQATT and CDR2 SNEGSKA (reference sequence). The CDR3 spans 13 residues. Trimming took off 5 bases at V and 5 bases at J, with 15 bases between the two ends.

Note on this clonotype: A junction end diverges from the germline sequence, so it may reflect a read error. The chain carries TRBV9 and TRBJ1-5; the match to TRBD1 covers 9 bases. The CDR3 consists of 14 residues. CDR1 SGDLS and CDR2 YYNGEE come from the germline V gene. CDR3 sequence reads: CASSAGTGREQYYF. The CDR3 bases are TGTGCCAGCAGCGCAGGGACAGGGAGAGAGCAGTACTATTTT.

This clonotype has a count of ten or more. The chain joins TRBV9 to TRBJ2-1; 8 bases map to TRBD1. The CDR3 is 15 amino acids. The germline V gene has CDR1 SGDLS and CDR2 YYNGEE. The trim removed 4 bases at V and 3 bases at J, leaving 6 bases unmatched. The CDR3 DNA reads TGTGCCAGCAGCCTGACAGGGGATTTCTACAATGAGCAGTTCTTC. Translation: CASSLTGDFYNEQFF.

The CDR3 DNA reads as TGTGCCAGCAGTAAGGGGACAGGGTACTCCTACGAGCAGTACTTC. It encodes CASSKGTGYSYEQYF. This chain uses TRBV6-4 with TRBJ2-7; 9 nucleotides match TRBD1. From germline, CDR1 is MRHNA and CDR2 SNTAGT. CDR3 length: 15 amino acids. V lost 5 bases, J lost 0 bases, and 5 bases stayed unmatched.

As for this clonotype: This may be a read error: a much more frequent sequence differs by one nucleotide. The chain is built from TRBV14 and TRBJ1-1; D perhaps matches TRBD1 (5 bases). CDR1 and CDR2 from the germline V gene are SGHDN and FVKESK. The CDR3 extends over 15 amino acids. The DNA for the CDR3 is TGTGCCAGCAGTGAAGCGCACCGGGGGTGGACTGTAGCTTTCTTT. This codes for CASSEAHRGWTVAFF.

This clonotype was observed a handful of times. The rearrangement joins TRBV18 to TRBJ1-5; weak D call: TRBD1 (6 bases). The V gene's germline CDR1 is KGHSH and CDR2 LQKENI. The CDR3 is made up of 14 amino acids. With 3 bases removed from V and 3 bases from J, the gap between germline ends came to 9 bases. CDR3 region: CASSPTGPNQPQHF. The CDR3 DNA follows: TGTGCCAGCTCACCGACAGGCCCCAATCAGCCCCAGCATTTT.

This chain connects TRBV7-3 to TRBJ2-7; 7 bases fit TRBD1. V lost 5 bases and J lost 1; bases outside the gene matches: 8. Germline lookup yields CDR1 SGHTA and CDR2 FQGTGA. This CDR3 region has 15 residues. The CDR3 bases are TGTGCCAGCAGCGAGCGACAGGGAAAGTCCTACGAGCAGTACTTC. Translation gives CASSERQGKSYEQYF.

This clonotype appeared a single time. This chain joins TRBV7-3 and TRBJ2-3, with 16 bases aligning to TRBD2. The CDR3 extends over 19 amino acids. Germline V CDR1 and CDR2: SGHTA, FQGTGA. Trimming cost V 0 bases and J 4 bases; bases outside gene matches: 7. The CDR3 DNA reads as TGTGCCAGCAGCTTAACGGGGACTAGCGGGAGGGTTTCGCCAGATACGCAGTATTTT. Translating gives CASSLTGTSGRVSPDTQYF.